The following is a TCR beta chain sequence with its context. The sample belongs to a study of shared T cell receptors in the human thymus. Method: immunoSEQ multiplex PCR; TCRdb's copy keeps in-frame clones and lacks some. The data contain approximately 760,000 clones, approximately 85% of them seen just once; the ten biggest clones take up more than 0.008%. These data were also reused for a study on human thymus T cells. As that report states: The thymus tissue came from resections taken during corrective heart surgery. Both thymic and peripheral blood repertoires showed apparently biased V and J usage. Unrelated individuals had highly overlapping thymic repertoires, as reported in related research.

The source is a girl less than two years old with a congenital heart defect. Sequencing was performed on thymocytes.

CDR3 bases: TGTGCCAGCAGCGCCACCTCCGGGACAGGGGATGGGAGCTCTGGAAACACCATATATTTT. Its protein is CASSATSGTGDGSSGNTIYF. The chain uses TRBV9 and TRBJ1-3; 10 nucleotides match TRBD1. Germline V gene lookup returns CDR1 SGDLS and CDR2 YYNGEE. Trimming cost V 3 bases and J 0 bases; bases outside gene matches: 15. The CDR3 length is 20 residues.